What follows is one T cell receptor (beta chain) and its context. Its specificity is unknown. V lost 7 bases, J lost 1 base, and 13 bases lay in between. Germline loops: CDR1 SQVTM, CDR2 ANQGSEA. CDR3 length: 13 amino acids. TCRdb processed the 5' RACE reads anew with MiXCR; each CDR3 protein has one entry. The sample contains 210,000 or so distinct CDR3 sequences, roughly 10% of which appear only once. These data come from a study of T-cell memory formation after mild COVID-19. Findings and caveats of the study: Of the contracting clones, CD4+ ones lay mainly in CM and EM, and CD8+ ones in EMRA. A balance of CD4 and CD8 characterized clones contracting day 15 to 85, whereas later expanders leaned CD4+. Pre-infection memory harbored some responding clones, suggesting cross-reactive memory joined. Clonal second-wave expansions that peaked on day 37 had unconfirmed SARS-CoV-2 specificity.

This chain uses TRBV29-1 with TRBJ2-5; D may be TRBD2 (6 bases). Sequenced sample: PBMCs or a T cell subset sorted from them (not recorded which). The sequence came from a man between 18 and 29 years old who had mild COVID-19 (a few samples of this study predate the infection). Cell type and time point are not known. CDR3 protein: CSGGGRIQETQYF. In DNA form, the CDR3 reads TGCAGCGGCGGAGGGCGGATCCAAGAGACCCAGTACTTC.